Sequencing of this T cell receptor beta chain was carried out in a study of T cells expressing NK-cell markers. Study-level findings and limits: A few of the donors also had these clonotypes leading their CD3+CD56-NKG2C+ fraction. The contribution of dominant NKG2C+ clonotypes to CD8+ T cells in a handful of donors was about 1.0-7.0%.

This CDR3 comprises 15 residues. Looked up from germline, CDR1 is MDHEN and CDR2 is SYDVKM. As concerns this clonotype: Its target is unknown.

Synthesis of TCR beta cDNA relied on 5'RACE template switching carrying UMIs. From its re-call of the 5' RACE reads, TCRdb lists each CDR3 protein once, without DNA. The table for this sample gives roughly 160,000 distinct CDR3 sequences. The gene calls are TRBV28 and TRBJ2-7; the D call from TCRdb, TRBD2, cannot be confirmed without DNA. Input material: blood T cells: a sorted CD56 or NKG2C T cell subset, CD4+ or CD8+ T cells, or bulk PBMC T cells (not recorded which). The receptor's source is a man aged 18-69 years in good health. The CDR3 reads CASSLSAGGQIEQYF.